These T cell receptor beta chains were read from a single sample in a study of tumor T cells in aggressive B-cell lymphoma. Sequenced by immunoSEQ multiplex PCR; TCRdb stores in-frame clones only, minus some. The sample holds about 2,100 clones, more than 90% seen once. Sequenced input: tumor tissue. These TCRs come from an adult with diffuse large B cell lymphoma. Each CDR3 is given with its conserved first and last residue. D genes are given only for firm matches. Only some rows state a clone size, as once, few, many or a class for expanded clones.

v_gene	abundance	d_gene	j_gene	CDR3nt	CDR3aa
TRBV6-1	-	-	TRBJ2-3	TGTGCCAGCAGTGAAGCTGCGGATACGCAGTATTTT	CASSEAADTQYF
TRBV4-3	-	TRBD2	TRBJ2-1	TGCGCCAGCAGCCAAGATCAAACTAGCGGGAGTAAGTTCTTC	CASSQDQTSGSKFF
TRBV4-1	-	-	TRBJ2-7	TGCGCCAGCAGCCAAGATCTCGGGAGCGGCACCTACGAGCAGTACTTC	CASSQDLGSGTYEQYF
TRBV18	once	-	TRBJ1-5	TGTGCCAGCTCAATGTCAGGAATCAATCAGCCCCAGCATTTT	CASSMSGINQPQHF
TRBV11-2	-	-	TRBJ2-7	TGTGCCAGCAGCCTCAGCACACTTATTTTGCGGGACCACGAGCAGTACTTC	CASSLSTLILRDHEQYF
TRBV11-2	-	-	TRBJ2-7	TGTGCCAGCAGCTCCGAACTATACGAGCAGTACTTC	CASSSELYEQYF
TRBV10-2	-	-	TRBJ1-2	TGCGCCACTACGGACAGCAGCTATGGCTACACCTTC	CATTDSSYGYTF
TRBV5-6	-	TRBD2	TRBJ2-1	TGTGCCAGCAGCTTTCCAGCGGGAGTTGGGGAGCAGTTCTTC	CASSFPAGVGEQFF
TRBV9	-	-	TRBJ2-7	TGTGCCAGCAGCGCCGGGAGAGACACCTACGAGCAGTACTTC	CASSAGRDTYEQYF
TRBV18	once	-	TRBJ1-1	TGTGCCAGCTCACCACGATTTGGGGCGCCAGACACTGAAGCTTTCTTT	CASSPRFGAPDTEAFF
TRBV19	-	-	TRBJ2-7	TGTGCCAGTAGTTCCGTGTCCTCTACCTACGAGCAGTACTTC	CASSSVSSTYEQYF
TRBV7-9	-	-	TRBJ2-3	TGTGCCAGCAGCCCCCGGGCCCTTGAGGGAGATACGCAGTATTTT	CASSPRALEGDTQYF
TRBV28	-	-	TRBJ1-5	TGTGCCAGCAGTTTGACAGATAATAGCAATCAGCCCCAGCATTTT	CASSLTDNSNQPQHF
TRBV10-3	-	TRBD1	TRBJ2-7	TGTGCCATCAGATCCGGGACAGACTACGAGCAGTACTTC	CAIRSGTDYEQYF
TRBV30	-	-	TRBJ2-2	TGTGCCTGGAGTAACAGTAACACCGGGGAGCTGTTTTTT	CAWSNSNTGELFF
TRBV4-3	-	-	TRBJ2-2	TGCGCCAGCAGCCAAGATCGACAGCAGAACACCGGGGAGCTGTTTTTT	CASSQDRQQNTGELFF
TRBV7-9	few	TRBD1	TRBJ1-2	TGTGCCAGCAGTCATCTGGGACAGAACTATGGCTACACCTTC	CASSHLGQNYGYTF
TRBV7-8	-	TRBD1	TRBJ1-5	TGTGCCAGCAGCTTAGGGACAGGGGGCTGGAACAATCAGCCCCAGCATTTT	CASSLGTGGWNNQPQHF
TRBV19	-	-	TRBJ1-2	TGTGCCAGTAGTATTCAGGGTACGTCGGCCTATGGCTACACCTTC	CASSIQGTSAYGYTF
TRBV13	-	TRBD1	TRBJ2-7	TGTGCCAGCAGCCTTACCGGGACAGGGAACTACGAGCAGTACTTC	CASSLTGTGNYEQYF
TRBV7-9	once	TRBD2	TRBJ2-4	TGTGCCAGCAGCTTGGCGAGCGGGGTCCTCCGAACGGACATTCAGTACTTC	CASSLASGVLRTDIQYF
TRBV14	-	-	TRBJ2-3	TGTGCCAGCAGCCAAGATTCAGGGTTTGGCACAGATACGCAGTATTTT	CASSQDSGFGTDTQYF
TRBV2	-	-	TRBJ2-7	TGTGCCAGCAGCGAGATCTCCGGGAACTACGAGCAGTACTTC	CASSEISGNYEQYF
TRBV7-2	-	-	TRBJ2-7	TGTGCCAGCAGCTCCGGGACACCCTACGAGCAGTACTTC	CASSSGTPYEQYF
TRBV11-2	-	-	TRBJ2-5	TGTGCCAGCAGCTTAGGTCAGCAAGAGACCCAGTACTTC	CASSLGQQETQYF
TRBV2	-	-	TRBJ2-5	TGTGCCAGCAGTGACCAGCGGGCGTCCCAGTACTTC	CASSDQRASQYF
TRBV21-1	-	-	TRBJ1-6	TGTGCCAGCAGCAAAGTTAGAGACTCTAATTCCCCCCTCCACTTT	CASSKVRDSNSPLHF